The sequence of this TCR beta chain was determined in a study of blood T cell repertoires in COVID-19. At the level of the study: Samples of COVID-19 (acute and convalescent) were obtained from the United States, Italy and Spain.

Categorization into cohorts depended on clinical history that participants reported. Two consecutive negative NP/OP PCR tests, clearance, or resolved symptoms defined Cohort 3 recovery. Authors' processing steps: The authors estimated nucleated cell counts from reference gene primer amplification. TCRdb's copy holds only in-frame clones and misses some; the assay was immunoSEQ multiplex PCR. The V and J calls and clone size come from that table; D and trimming were worked out from the DNA. The sample gives 300,000 or so clones, about 85% of which show up once; 5.5% to 7% is in the top ten. V lost 6 bases and J lost 4; bases outside the gene matches: 9. The CDR3 has 15 residues. Germline V gives CDR1 MNHEY, CDR2 SVGAGI.

This chain connects TRBV6-5 to TRBJ1-2; 9 nucleotides line up with TRBD1. The TCR sequence derives from a woman in her 30s who had recovered from COVID-19. What was sequenced was PBMCs or T cells enriched from blood (not recorded which). CDR3 amino acids: CASSQGQGSPYGYTF. Written as DNA, the CDR3 is TGTGCCAGCAGCCAAGGACAGGGGTCGCCCTATGGCTACACCTTC.